The clone carrying this T cell receptor beta chain was seen many times. Antigen unknown. This specimen belongs to a study of T-cell memory formation after mild COVID-19. Study summary: TCR clusters largely stayed donor specific.

The V and J ends lost 4 bases and 13 bases respectively, with 14 bases between them. The CDR3 totals 13 residues. In germline, CDR1 is MGHDK, CDR2 SYGVNS. TCRdb passed the 5' RACE reads through MiXCR, listing each CDR3 protein once. Of roughly 280,000 distinct CDR3 sequences listed, roughly 8.2% are singletons. Study conclusions and caveats: Clones contracting across day 15 to 85 had a balanced CD4/CD8 profile; later expanding clones leaned CD4+. What remained unconfirmed was the SARS-CoV-2 specificity of second-wave clones peaking on day 37.

Sample: PBMCs or a T cell subset sorted from them (not recorded which). This clonotype originated in a man aged 18-30 years who had mild COVID-19 (a few samples of this study predate the infection). Cell type and time point are not known. This sequence joins TRBV25-1 and TRBJ2-6, with D possibly called TRBD1 or TRBD2 (5 bases each). The CDR3 spells CASSARTGPVLTF. CDR3 coding DNA: TGTGCCAGCAGTGCCAGGACGGGGCCGGTCCTGACTTTC.